The subject of this entry is one TCR beta chain. V shed 2 bases and J 8 bases; nucleotides not matched to a gene: 10. Germline assignment: CDR1 WNHNN and CDR2 SYGVQD (reference sequence). The CDR3 has 15 residues. In the original processing: By means of reference gene primer amplification, nucleated cell counts were estimated. Sequencing used immunoSEQ multiplex PCR; TCRdb keeps in-frame clones, though not all of them. Clonal size and the V and J genes are those of that table, whereas D and trimming came from the DNA. The sample consists of 70,000 or so clones, about 80% of them appearing once. The entry originates in a study of blood T cell repertoires in COVID-19. The overall study: Specimens from acute and convalescent COVID-19 originated in the United States, Italy and Spain. PBMCs, B-cell-depleted T cells, or T cells provided the cDNA or gDNA that made up the material.

Material for sequencing was peripheral blood. This chain connects TRBV10-1 to TRBJ1-2; 8 bases match TRBD1. The TCR sequence derives from a woman in her fifties or sixties with acute or convalescent COVID-19. CDR3 coding DNA: TGCGCCAGCAGTGAGACAAGACAGGGGCACAACGGCTACACCTTC. It encodes CASSETRQGHNGYTF.